This T cell receptor beta chain was recorded in a study of T cells in Graves' hyperthyroidism and ophthalmopathy. General study points: Appearing also in blood were most of the thyroid clonotypes expanded above 0.001. In validation, the model predicted ophthalmopathy. These predictions came a median about 6.2 months before onset.

This CDR3 has 15 residues. V lost 5 bases and J 5 bases, leaving 18 bases between the germline ends. This clonotype was counted ten times or more. The antigen is unknown. Amplification of TCR beta CDR3 regions used RNA as the template. In the first-round RT-PCR of the TCR CDR3, the HTBI primer set was used. One entry per CDR3 protein, called by TCRdb with MiXCR from the multiplex PCR reads. The sample shows approximately 640,000 distinct CDR3 sequences, about 45% of them seen only once. Uncontrolled infections, other autoimmune diseases, pregnancy or lactation led to exclusion of patients. Sample: peripheral blood or thyroid tissue (not recorded which). This receptor was identified in an adult man with Graves' disease, either hyperthyroidism or ophthalmopathy (not recorded which). The rearrangement joins TRBV12-3 or TRBV12-4 to TRBJ2-5; no clear D. As DNA, the CDR3 is TGTGCCAGCAGTCGCACGATGGGCGGATCGGAGACCCAGTACTTC. The encoded protein is CASSRTMGGSETQYF.